Listed below are T cell receptor beta chains from one sample, sequenced in a study of T cells in Graves' hyperthyroidism and ophthalmopathy. TCRdb re-called the multiplex PCR reads through MiXCR, storing one row per CDR3 protein. The data hold about 700,000 distinct CDR3 sequences, with about 15% observed a single time. The material sequenced was blood. All receptors come from a woman aged 18-29 years with Graves' hyperthyroidism. Each CDR3 is given with its conserved first and last residue. A D gene is named only where the DNA matches it firmly. Size is stated for part of the rows, as once, few or many counts, or as a class when the clone is expanded.

J,size,V,D,DNA,CDR3
TRBJ2-2,few,TRBV7-9,TRBD2,TGTGCCAGCAGCTTAGTTGGCGGGAGCCCCGGGGAGCTGTTTTTT,CASSLVGGSPGELFF
TRBJ2-6,few,TRBV20-1,.,TGCAGTGCTAGGGGAGTAGCTGGGGCCAACGTCCTGACTTTC,CSARGVAGANVLTF
TRBJ2-1,.,TRBV18,TRBD1,TGTGCCAGCTCAGAACAGGGGGCGATAGTCCAGTTCTTC,CASSEQGAIVQFF
TRBJ2-2,few,TRBV10-2,.,TGCGCCACTCAGGGGAACACCGGGGAGCTGTTTTTT,CATQGNTGELFF
TRBJ2-1,few,TRBV4-2,.,TGTGCCAGCAGCCAAGCCCGATCCGCGTTCTCCTACAATGAGCAGTTCTTC,CASSQARSAFSYNEQFF
TRBJ2-7,many,TRBV6-2/TRBV6-3,TRBD2,TGTGCCAGCAGCCCTAGCGGGAGGAGATACGAGCAGTACTTC,CASSPSGRRYEQYF
TRBJ1-6,once,TRBV9,TRBD1,TGTGCCAGCAGCGTAGCTACGACAGGGACCCAAAATTCACCCCTCCACTTT,CASSVATTGTQNSPLHF
TRBJ1-1,few,TRBV20-1,TRBD1,TGCAGTGCTAGGGAAACTGGACAGGGATGGAGAAGCACTGAAGCTTTCTTT,CSARETGQGWRSTEAFF
TRBJ2-7,many,TRBV15,.,TGTGCCACCAGCAGAGATATCCGGGACTCCTACGAGCAGTACTTC,CATSRDIRDSYEQYF
TRBJ2-3,.,TRBV2,TRBD2,TGTGCCAGCAGTGAATATCAGCGGGATACGCAGTGTTTT,CASSEYQRDTQCF